The clone carrying this TCR beta chain was seen only a few times. Its target is not known. These data are taken from a study of cytomegalovirus exposure and HLA in healthy donors. Study-wide points: Later, an analysis found that common viral pathogens appeared to be linked with several of the most significant clusters. TCR sequences were mostly rare, though some public TCRs occurred in many donors. Accurate prediction of HLA-A and HLA-B alleles (for most subjects) was reportedly achieved from TCR beta sequences. Productive rates of about 87% or about 30% were seen for most TCR beta V segments in an earlier analysis.

This PCR relied on a set of 60 Vbeta primers and 13 Jbeta primers. TCRdb's copy holds only in-frame clones and misses some; the assay was immunoSEQ multiplex PCR. The profile shows 95,000 to 150,000 clones, over 60% of them singletons. This CDR3 has 18 residues. Germline V gene lookup returns CDR1 SGHKS and CDR2 YYEKEE (reference sequence). V lost 1 base, J lost 6 bases, and 14 bases stayed unmatched. This receptor was obtained from a woman aged 35 to 49 in good health and CMV-seropositive. The chain links TRBV5-5 to TRBJ1-1, with 11 bases fitting TRBD1. Sample: PBMCs. CDR3 protein: CASSLLPHGTGGKPEAFF. CDR3 coding DNA: TGTGCCAGCAGCTTGTTGCCCCACGGGACAGGGGGAAAGCCTGAAGCTTTCTTT.